The following is a T cell receptor (beta chain) sequence with its context. Its target is unknown. The immunoSEQ assay amplified TCRB CDR3 from up to 2 ug DNA. TCRdb's copy holds only in-frame clones and misses some; the assay was immunoSEQ multiplex PCR. Of about 73,000 clones in the sample, approximately 80% were seen once. This specimen comes from a study of glioma-infiltrating T cells after dendritic cell vaccination. The overall study: Dendritic cell vaccination trial patients had either newly diagnosed or recurrent glioblastoma. Findings and limits, study-wide: Estimated pretreatment TIL content predicted outcome after dendritic cell vaccination.

Fresh-frozen tumor tissue and more than two years of survival data were available for all. Trimming removed 3 bases from V and 9 bases from J, with 13 bases in between. Germline V gives CDR1 SGDLS, CDR2 YYNGEE. This CDR3 spans 13 amino acids. The chain carries TRBV9 and TRBJ2-1; D remains unclear. The origin of this receptor is a human donor with glioblastoma. The material sequenced was blood, taken before dendritic cell vaccination. The CDR3 DNA sequence: TGTGCCAGCAGCGCGGAGAGTAAGATTGAGCAGTTCTTC. It specifies CASSAESKIEQFF.